A few counts support the clone carrying this T cell receptor (beta chain). Its antigen is unidentified. TCRdb itself ran the 5' RACE reads through MiXCR, one entry per CDR3 protein. The repertoire includes a few hundred thousand distinct CDR3 sequences, 12% of them detected once, and 2.5% to 3.5% sits in the top ten. This sample was included in a study of T cells after yellow fever vaccination. Study-wide findings and caveats: Overlap between CD4 and CD8 compartments was detected for a small share of clonotypes. After the booster, 96% of CD4 and roughly nine tenths of CD8 primary-response clones were re-detected.

The input for sequencing was CD4+ T cells sorted from PBMCs, taken 15 days after the yellow fever booster vaccination. This receptor was identified in a man aged 18-30 years who received the YFV17D yellow fever vaccine.

The DNA for the CDR3 is TGTGCCAGCAGTTACTCAGCGGCCCTTGATCAGCCCCAGCATTTT. The encoded protein is CASSYSAALDQPQHF. V usage is TRBV6-5 and J usage is TRBJ1-5; D remains ambiguous. V was cut by 0 bases and J by 5 bases, with 11 bases left in between. Germline-derived CDR1 and CDR2 are MNHEY and SVGAGI. The CDR3 length is 15 residues.